This T cell receptor (beta chain) comes out of a study of blood T cell repertoires in COVID-19. Overall study: PBMCs, B-cell-depleted T cells, or T cells were the source of the cDNA or gDNA that made up the material.

This CDR3 is built from 17 residues. V trimming: 0 bases; J trimming: 4 bases; junction bases outside the gene matches: 9. CDR1 is SGHRS, CDR2 YFSETQ, per germline. Assay: immunoSEQ multiplex PCR; the TCRdb copy retains only in-frame clones and omits some. The top ten hold around 4.1% of the sample, which has just over 250,000 clones, about 81% seen once. The chain has TRBV5-1 and TRBJ2-3; 9 positions agree with TRBD2. The sequencing sample was made of PBMCs or T cells enriched from blood (not recorded which). The receptor comes from a man aged 30-40 years with acute COVID-19. The CDR3 coding sequence is TGCGCCAGCAGCTTGGGTGGCGGGGGGGCTCTCGCAGATACGCAGTATTTT. This sequence encodes CASSLGGGGALADTQYF.